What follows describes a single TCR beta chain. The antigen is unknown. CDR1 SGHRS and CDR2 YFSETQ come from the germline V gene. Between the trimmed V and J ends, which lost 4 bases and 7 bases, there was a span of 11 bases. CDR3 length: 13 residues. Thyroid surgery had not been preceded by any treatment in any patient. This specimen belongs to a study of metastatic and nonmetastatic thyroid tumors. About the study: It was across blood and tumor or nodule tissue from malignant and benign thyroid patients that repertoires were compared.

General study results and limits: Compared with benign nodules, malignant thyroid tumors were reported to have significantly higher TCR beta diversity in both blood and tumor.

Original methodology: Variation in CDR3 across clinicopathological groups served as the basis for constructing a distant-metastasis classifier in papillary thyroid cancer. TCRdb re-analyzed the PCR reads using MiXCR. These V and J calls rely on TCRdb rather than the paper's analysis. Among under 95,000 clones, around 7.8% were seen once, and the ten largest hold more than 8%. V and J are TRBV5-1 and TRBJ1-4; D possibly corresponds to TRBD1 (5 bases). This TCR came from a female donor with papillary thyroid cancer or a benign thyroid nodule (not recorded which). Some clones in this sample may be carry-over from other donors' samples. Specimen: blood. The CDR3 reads CASSEGMGEKLFF. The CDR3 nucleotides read TGCGCCAGCAGCGAGGGGATGGGTGAAAAACTGTTTTTT.